This T cell receptor (beta chain) originates from a study of blood T cell repertoires in COVID-19. Across the whole study: Donors in the United States, Italy and Spain gave samples during acute or convalescent COVID-19. PBMCs, B-cell-depleted T cells, or T cells provided the cDNA or gDNA that made up the material.

Only in-frame clones appear in the TCRdb table, and some are missing; sequencing was by immunoSEQ multiplex PCR. The sample has some 150,000 clones; roughly nine tenths are singletons. The CDR3 has 16 amino acids. The junction had 7 bases not matched to a gene; V was cut back by 2 bases and J by 4 bases. The germline CDR1 and CDR2 sequences are MNHEY and SMNVEV (reference sequence). The rearrangement uses TRBV27 and TRBJ2-3; TRBD2 matches 9 bases. The TCR originated in a woman in her fifties or sixties with COVID-19, enrolled during active disease. Input material: peripheral blood. In nucleotides, the CDR3 is TGTGCCAGCAGTTTAGGGCGGGAGGGCCGACCAGATACGCAGTATTTT. It yields the protein CASSLGREGRPDTQYF.